The clone carrying this TCR beta chain was observed at least ten times. Its antigen is not known. The data stem from a study of T cells in Graves' hyperthyroidism and ophthalmopathy. Study observations and caveats: Most thyroid-expanded clonotypes above 0.001 were also found in blood.

These patients, aged 18 to 65, had recently diagnosed hyperthyroidism lasting under 2 months. Uncontrolled infection, other autoimmune disease, pregnancy or lactation led to exclusion. Diagnoses used clinical symptoms, serum thyroxine and TRAb, thyroid ultrasound and orbital computed tomography. Amplification yielded TCR beta CDR3 regions, with RNA transcripts as the source. An initial round of RT-PCR targeting the TCR CDR3 relied on the HTBI primer set. MiXCR, applied by TCRdb to the multiplex PCR reads, yields one record per CDR3 protein. The sample lists a few hundred thousand distinct CDR3 sequences, roughly 50% occurring once. Sequencing was carried out using peripheral blood or thyroid tissue (not recorded which). The sequence was collected from a woman aged 18-29 years with Graves' hyperthyroidism.

CDR3 DNA sequence: TGCGCCAGCAGTGAGAGGAGAGGTTCGATGAACACTGAAGCTTTCTTT. Translating it yields CASSERRGSMNTEAFF. The chain uses TRBV10-1 and TRBJ1-1; D call uncertain. Trimming pared 2 bases from V and 0 bases from J, leaving 13 bases between. The CDR3 has 16 amino acids. Germline lookup yields CDR1 WNHNN and CDR2 SYGVQD (reference sequence).